This T cell receptor (beta chain) was sequenced for a study of identical twins. The study, taken as a whole, reports: Findings depended on cross-sectional statistics rather than tracking the same donors. It was possible that invariant MAIT and iNKT cells partly confounded the zero-insertion analyses.

Healthy Caucasians made up all donors. TCRdb reanalysed the 5' RACE reads using MiXCR and keeps one entry per CDR3 protein. This table has some 300,000 distinct CDR3 sequences, 9% to 15% appearing once. A few counts support this clonotype. What it binds is not known. J was trimmed by 1 base and V by 1 base; bases with no gene match: 18. The CDR3 runs 22 residues. Looked up from germline, CDR1 is KGHSH and CDR2 is LQKENI. This sample also appeared in a second study, on yellow fever vaccine responses in identical twins.

This clonotype was sampled from a woman in her late teens or twenties in good health. The sample comprised CD8+ T cells sorted from blood. The J gene is TRBJ2-1, the V gene TRBV18; 11 nucleotides line up with TRBD2. The CDR3, as DNA: TGTGCCAGCTCACCACTACGGACTAGCGGGCTAGGGTCTAGAGGGTCCTACAATGAGCAGTTCTTC. Translated: CASSPLRTSGLGSRGSYNEQFF.